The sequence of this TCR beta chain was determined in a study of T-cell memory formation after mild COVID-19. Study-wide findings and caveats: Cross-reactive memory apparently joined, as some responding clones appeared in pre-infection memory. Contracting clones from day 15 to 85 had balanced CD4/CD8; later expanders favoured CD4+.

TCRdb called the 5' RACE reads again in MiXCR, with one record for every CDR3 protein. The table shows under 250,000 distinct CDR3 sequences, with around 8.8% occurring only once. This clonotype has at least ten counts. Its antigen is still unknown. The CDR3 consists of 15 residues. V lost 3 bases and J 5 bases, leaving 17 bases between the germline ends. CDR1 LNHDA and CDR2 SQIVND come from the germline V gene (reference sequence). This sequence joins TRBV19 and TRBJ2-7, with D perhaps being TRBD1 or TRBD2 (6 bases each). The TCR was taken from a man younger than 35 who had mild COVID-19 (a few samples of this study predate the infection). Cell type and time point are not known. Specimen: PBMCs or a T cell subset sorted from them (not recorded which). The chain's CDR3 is CASSIGWGASHEQYF. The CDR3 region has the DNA TGTGCCAGTAGTATCGGTTGGGGGGCGAGCCACGAGCAGTACTTC.